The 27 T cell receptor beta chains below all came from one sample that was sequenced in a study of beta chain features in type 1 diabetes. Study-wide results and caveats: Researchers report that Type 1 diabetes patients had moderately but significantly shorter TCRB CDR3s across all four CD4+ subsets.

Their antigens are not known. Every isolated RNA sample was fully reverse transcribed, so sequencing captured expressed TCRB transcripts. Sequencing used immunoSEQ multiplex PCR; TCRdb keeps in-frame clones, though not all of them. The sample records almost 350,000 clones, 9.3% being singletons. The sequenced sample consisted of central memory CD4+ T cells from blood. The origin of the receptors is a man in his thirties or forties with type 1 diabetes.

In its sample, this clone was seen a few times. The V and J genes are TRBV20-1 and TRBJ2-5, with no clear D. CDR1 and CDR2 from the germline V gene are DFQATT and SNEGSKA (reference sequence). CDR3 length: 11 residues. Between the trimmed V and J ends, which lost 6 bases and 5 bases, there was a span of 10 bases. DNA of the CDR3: TGCAGTGCCCCGGAGCAGGAGACCCAGTACTTC. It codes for CSAPEQETQYF.

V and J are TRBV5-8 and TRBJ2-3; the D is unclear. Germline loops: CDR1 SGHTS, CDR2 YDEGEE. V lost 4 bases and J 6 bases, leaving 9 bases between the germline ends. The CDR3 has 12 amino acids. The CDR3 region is CASSRIRDTQYF. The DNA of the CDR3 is TGTGCCAGCAGCCGGATAAGGGATACGCAGTATTTT.

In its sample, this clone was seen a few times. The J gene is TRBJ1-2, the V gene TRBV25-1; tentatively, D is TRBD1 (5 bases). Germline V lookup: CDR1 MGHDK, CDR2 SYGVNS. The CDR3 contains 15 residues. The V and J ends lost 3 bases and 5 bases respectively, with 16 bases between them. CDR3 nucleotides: TGTGCCAGCAGTGAGGGGGGTAGGAAAGAGTATGGCTACACCTTC. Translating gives CASSEGGRKEYGYTF.

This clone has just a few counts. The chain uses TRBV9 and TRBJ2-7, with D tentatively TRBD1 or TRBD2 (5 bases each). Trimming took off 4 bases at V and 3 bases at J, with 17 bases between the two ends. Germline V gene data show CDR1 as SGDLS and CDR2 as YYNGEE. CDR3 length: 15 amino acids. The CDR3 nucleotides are TGTGCCAGCAGCATAGAGGGGTCCTGGAGCTACGAGCAGTACTTC. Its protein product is CASSIEGSWSYEQYF.

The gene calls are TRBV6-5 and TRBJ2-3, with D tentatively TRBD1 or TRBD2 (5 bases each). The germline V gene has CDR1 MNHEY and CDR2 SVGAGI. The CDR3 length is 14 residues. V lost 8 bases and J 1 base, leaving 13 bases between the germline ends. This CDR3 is CASARGGRTDTQYF. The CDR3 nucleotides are TGTGCCAGCGCACGTGGGGGTCGCACAGATACGCAGTATTTT.

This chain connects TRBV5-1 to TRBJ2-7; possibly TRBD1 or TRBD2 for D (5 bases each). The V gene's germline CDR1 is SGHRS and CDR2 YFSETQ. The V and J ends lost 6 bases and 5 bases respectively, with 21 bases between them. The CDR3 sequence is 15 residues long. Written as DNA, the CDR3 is TGCGCCAGCAACCCCTCAGCTTCTCGGGACCACGAGCAGTACTTC. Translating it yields CASNPSASRDHEQYF. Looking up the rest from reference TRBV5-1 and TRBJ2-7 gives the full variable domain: KAGVTQTPRYLIKTRGQQVTLSCSPISGHRSVSWYQQTPGQGLQFLFEYFSETQRNKGNFPGRFSGRQFSNSRSEMNVSTLELGDSALYLCASNPSASRDHEQYFGPGTRLTVT.

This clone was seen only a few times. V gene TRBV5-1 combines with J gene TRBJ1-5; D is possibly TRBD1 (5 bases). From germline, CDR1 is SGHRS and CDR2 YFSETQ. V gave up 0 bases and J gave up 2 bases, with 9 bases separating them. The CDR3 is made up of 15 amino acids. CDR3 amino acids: CASSLEGLGNQPQHF. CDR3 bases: TGCGCCAGCAGCTTGGAGGGGCTCGGCAATCAGCCCCAGCATTTT.

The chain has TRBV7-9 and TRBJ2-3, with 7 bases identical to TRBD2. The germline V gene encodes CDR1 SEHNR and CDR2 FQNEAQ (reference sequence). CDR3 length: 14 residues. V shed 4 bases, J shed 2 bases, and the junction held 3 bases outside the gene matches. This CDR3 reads CASSSGGNTDTQYF. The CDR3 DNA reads TGTGCCAGCAGCTCGGGGGGTAACACAGATACGCAGTATTTT.

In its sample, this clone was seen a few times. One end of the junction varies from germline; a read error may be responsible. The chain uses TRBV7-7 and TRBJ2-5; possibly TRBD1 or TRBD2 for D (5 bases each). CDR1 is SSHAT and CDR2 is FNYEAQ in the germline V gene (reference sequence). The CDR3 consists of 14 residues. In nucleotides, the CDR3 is TGTGCTAGCAGCAAAGGGACGGAACAAGAGACCCAGTACTTC. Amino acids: CASSKGTEQETQYF.

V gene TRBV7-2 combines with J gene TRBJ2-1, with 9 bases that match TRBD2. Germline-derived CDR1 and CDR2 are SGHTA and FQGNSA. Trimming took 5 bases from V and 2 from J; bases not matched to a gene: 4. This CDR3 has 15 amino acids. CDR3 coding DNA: TGTGCCAGCAGCGAGCAGCGGGGGGCCTACAATGAGCAGTTCTTC. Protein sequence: CASSEQRGAYNEQFF.

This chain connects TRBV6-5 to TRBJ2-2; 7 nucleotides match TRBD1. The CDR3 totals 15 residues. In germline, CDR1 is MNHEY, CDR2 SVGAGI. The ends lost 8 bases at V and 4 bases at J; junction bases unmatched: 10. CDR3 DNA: TGTGCCAGCCGCGACAGGGAACTTATCACCGGGGAGCTGTTTTTT. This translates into CASRDRELITGELFF.

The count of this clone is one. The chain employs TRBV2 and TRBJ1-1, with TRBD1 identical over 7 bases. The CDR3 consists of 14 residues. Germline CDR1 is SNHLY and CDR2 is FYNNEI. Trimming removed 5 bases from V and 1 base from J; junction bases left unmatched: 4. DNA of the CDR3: TGTGCCAGCAGTCGGGACAGCCCGAACACTGAAGCTTTCTTT. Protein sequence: CASSRDSPNTEAFF.

The CDR3 sequence is CASSPHLTGELFF. The CDR3 region has the DNA TGTGCCAGCTCACCACATCTGACCGGGGAGCTGTTTTTT. The chain uses TRBV18 and TRBJ2-2; no clear D. Trimming cost V 1 base and J 5 bases, with 5 bases left between them. The CDR3 has 13 residues. CDR1 is KGHSH and CDR2 is LQKENI in the germline V gene. Full variable domain (rest looked up from reference TRBV18 and TRBJ2-2): NAGVMQNPRHLVRRRGQEARLRCSPMKGHSHVYWYRQLPEEGLKFMVYLQKENIIDESGMPKERFSAEFPKEGPSILRIQQVVRGDSAAYFCASSPHLTGELFFGEGSRLTVL.

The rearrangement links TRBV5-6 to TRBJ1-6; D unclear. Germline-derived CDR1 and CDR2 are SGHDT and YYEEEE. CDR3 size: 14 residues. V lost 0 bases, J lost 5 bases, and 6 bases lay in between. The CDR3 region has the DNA TGTGCCAGCAGCTTGGTACCAGATAATTCACCCCTCCACTTT. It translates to CASSLVPDNSPLHF.

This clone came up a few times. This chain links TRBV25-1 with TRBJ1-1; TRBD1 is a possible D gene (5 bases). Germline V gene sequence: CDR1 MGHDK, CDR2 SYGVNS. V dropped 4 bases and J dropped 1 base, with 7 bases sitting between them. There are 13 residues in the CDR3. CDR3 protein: CASSVTGNTEAFF. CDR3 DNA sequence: TGTGCCAGCAGTGTAACAGGGAACACTGAAGCTTTCTTT. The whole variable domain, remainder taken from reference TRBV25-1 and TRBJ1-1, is EADIYQTPRYLVIGTGKKITLECSQTMGHDKMYWYQQDPGMELHLIHYSYGVNSTEKGDLSSESTVSRIRTEHFPLTLESARPSHTSQYLCASSVTGNTEAFFGQGTRLTVV.

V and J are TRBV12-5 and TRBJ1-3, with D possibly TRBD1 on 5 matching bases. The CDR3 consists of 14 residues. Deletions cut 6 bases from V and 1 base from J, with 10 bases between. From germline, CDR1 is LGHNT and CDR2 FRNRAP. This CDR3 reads CASGPTASGNTIYF. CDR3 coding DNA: TGTGCTAGTGGCCCGACAGCTTCTGGAAACACCATATATTTT.

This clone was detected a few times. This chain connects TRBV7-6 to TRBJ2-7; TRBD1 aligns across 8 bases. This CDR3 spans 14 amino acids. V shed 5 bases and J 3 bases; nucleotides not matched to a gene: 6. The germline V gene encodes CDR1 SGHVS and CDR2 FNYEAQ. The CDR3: CASSPQTGVYEQYF. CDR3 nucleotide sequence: TGTGCCAGCAGCCCCCAGACAGGGGTCTACGAGCAGTACTTC.

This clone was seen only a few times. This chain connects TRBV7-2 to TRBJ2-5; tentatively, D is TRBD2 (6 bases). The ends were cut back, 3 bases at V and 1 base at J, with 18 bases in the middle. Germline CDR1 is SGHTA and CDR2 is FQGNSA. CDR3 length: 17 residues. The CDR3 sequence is CASSFLPTGLLQETQYF. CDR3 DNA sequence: TGTGCCAGCAGCTTCTTACCAACGGGACTGCTCCAAGAGACCCAGTACTTC.

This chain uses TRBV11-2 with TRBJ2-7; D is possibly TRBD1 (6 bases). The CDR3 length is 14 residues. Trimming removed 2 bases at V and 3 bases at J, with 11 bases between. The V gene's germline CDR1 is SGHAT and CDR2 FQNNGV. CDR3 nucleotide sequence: TGTGCCAGCAGCTTACAATTGGGACACTACGAGCAGTACTTC. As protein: CASSLQLGHYEQYF.

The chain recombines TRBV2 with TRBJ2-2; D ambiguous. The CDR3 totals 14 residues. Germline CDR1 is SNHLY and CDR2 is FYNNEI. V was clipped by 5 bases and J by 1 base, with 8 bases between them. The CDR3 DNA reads TGTGCCAGCAGTTGGACCGGGAACACCGGGGAGCTGTTTTTT. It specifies CASSWTGNTGELFF.

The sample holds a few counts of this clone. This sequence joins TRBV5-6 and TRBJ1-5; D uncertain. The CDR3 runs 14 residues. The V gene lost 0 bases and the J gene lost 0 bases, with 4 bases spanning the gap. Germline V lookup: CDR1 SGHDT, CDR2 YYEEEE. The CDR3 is CASSLAVSNQPQHF. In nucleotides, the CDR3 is TGTGCCAGCAGCTTGGCCGTTAGCAATCAGCCCCAGCATTTT.

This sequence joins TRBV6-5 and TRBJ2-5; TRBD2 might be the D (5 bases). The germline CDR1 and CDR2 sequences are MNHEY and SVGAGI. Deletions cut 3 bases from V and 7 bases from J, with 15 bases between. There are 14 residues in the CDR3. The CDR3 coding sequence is TGTGCCAGCAGTTATTCTGGGAGCGTCGGGACCCAGTACTTC. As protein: CASSYSGSVGTQYF.

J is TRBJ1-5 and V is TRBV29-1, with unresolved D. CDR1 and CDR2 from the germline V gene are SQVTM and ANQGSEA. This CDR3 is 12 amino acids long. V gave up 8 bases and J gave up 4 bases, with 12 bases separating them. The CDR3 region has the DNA TGCAGCATCGGAAGCGGGAATCAGCCCCAGCATTTT. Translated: CSIGSGNQPQHF.

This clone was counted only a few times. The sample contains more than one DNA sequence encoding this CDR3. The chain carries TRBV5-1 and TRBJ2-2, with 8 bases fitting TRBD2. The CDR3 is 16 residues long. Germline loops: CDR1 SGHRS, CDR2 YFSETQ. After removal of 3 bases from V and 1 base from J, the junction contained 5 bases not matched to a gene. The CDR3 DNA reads TGCGCCAGCAGCTACTTAAGCGGGAGGAACACCGGGGAGCTGTTTTTT. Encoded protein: CASSYLSGRNTGELFF. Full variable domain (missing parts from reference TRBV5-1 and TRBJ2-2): KAGVTQTPRYLIKTRGQQVTLSCSPISGHRSVSWYQQTPGQGLQFLFEYFSETQRNKGNFPGRFSGRQFSNSRSEMNVSTLELGDSALYLCASSYLSGRNTGELFFGEGSRLTVL.

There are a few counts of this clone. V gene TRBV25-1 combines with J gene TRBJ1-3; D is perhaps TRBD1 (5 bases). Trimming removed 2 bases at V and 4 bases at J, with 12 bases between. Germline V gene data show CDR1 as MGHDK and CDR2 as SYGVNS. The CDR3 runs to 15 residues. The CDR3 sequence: CASSEGSGTGNTIYF. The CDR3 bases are TGTGCCAGCAGTGAAGGGTCAGGGACCGGAAACACCATATATTTT.

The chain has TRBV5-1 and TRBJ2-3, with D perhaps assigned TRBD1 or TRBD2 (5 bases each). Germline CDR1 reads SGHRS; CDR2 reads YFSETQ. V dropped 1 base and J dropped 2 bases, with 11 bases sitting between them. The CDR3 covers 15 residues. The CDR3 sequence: CASSLSRDLTDTQYF. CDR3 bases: TGCGCCAGCAGCTTGTCCAGGGACCTCACAGATACGCAGTATTTT.

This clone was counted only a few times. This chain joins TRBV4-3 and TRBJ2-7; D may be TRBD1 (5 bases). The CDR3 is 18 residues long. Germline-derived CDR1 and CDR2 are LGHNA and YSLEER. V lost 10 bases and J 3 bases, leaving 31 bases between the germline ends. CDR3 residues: CATEAVQLRGADYYEQYF. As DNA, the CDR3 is TGCGCCACCGAAGCCGTACAATTAAGGGGCGCAGATTACTACGAGCAGTACTTC.